The clone carrying this T cell receptor (beta chain) appeared a few times. Its cognate antigen is unknown. This entry comes from a study of T cells in narcolepsy. Produced via immunoSEQ multiplex PCR; TCRdb's table is partial and in-frame only. This table has about 35,000 clones, 75% to 90% appearing once. The CDR3 covers 12 residues. The germline V gene encodes CDR1 SNHLY and CDR2 FYNNEI. Trimming removed 4 bases at V and 7 bases at J, with 10 bases between. Findings and limits, study-wide: Autoreactive HCRT-specific and TRIB2-specific clonotypes were marked in same-patient CSF-versus-blood CD4+ comparisons.

Material for sequencing was memory (CD45RA-) CD4+ T cells from blood. The receptor was isolated from a human donor in good health. The chain combines TRBV2 with TRBJ1-2, with a possible D match to TRBD1 (6 bases). The CDR3 DNA follows: TGTGCCAGCAGTGCAACCAGGGGTGGCTACACCTTC. Protein product: CASSATRGGYTF.